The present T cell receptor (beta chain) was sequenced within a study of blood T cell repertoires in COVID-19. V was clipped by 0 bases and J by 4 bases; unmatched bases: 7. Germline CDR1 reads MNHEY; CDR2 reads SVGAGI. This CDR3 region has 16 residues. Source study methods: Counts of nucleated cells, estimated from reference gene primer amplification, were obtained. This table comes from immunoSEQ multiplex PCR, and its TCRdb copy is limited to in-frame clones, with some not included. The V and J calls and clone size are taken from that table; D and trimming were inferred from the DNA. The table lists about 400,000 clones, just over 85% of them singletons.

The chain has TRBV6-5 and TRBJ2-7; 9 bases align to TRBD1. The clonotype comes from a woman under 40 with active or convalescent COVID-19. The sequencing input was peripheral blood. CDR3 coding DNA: TGTGCCAGCAGTTACTCTATCACTGACAGGGGGTACGAGCAGTACTTC. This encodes CASSYSITDRGYEQYF.